These T cell receptor beta chains were read from a single sample in a study of CD8 T cells in ankylosing spondylitis. TCRdb passed the 5' RACE reads through MiXCR, listing each CDR3 protein once. The sample consists of 700,000 to 1,000,000 distinct CDR3 sequences, 12% of them appearing once. Input material: blood, either unsorted or a sorted T cell fraction (not recorded which). The receptors were sampled from a male donor with ankylosing spondylitis. Each CDR3 is given with its conserved first and last residue. A D gene is named only where the DNA matches it firmly. Size is omitted from some rows. Given values are once, few, many or a class for expanded clones.

v_gene,j_gene,abundance,len,d_gene,CDR3nt,CDR3aa
TRBV5-1,TRBJ2-2,few,13,NA,TGCGCCAGCAGCAAGGGGGATACCGGGGAGCTGTTTTTT,CASSKGDTGELFF
TRBV6-1,TRBJ1-2,few,15,TRBD1,TGTGCCAGCAAACTAAAGACAGGGACTAACTATGGCTACACCTTC,CASKLKTGTNYGYTF
TRBV6-5,TRBJ2-1,NA,15,TRBD2,TGTGCCAGCAGTTATACTAGCGCCGCGTACAATGAGCAGTTCTTC,CASSYTSAAYNEQFF
TRBV7-2,TRBJ2-3,many,13,NA,TGTGCCAGCAGCTTAGGGGTGGAGGATACGCAGTATTTT,CASSLGVEDTQYF
TRBV29-1,TRBJ2-1,many,12,NA,TGCAGCGTTGTGCCTACTGCTCATGAGCAGTTCTTC,CSVVPTAHEQFF
TRBV4-3,TRBJ2-3,NA,14,NA,TGCGCCAGCAGCCCCACGCGGCACACAGATACGCAGTATTTT,CASSPTRHTDTQYF
TRBV7-6,TRBJ1-5,NA,15,TRBD1,TGTGCCAGCAGCTTAGGGAACACAGGGGATCAGCCCCAGCATTTT,CASSLGNTGDQPQHF
TRBV9,TRBJ2-5,many,13,NA,TGTGCCAGCAGCGTAGCCGGCACAGAGACCCAGTACTTC,CASSVAGTETQYF
TRBV7-2,TRBJ1-2,NA,16,TRBD1,TGTGCCAGCAGCCGAGGCCGGGACAGGGACGGCTATGGCTACACCTTC,CASSRGRDRDGYGYTF
TRBV20-1,TRBJ2-7,many,12,NA,TGCAGTGCTGGCGGACAGTTATACGAGCAGTACTTC,CSAGGQLYEQYF
TRBV7-9,TRBJ2-7,few,13,NA,TGTGCCAGCAGCTTAGGAGTATTCTACGAGCAGTACTTC,CASSLGVFYEQYF
TRBV4-1,TRBJ2-2,NA,14,NA,TGCGCCGCGGGGCACAGTCTGAACACCGGGGAGCTGTTTTTT,CAAGHSLNTGELFF
TRBV12-3/TRBV12-4,TRBJ2-7,few,14,NA,TGTGCCAGCAGTCGCGTGGGGGACTCCTACGAGCAGTACTTC,CASSRVGDSYEQYF
TRBV11-2,TRBJ2-2,NA,15,NA,TGTGCCAGCAGCTTCTCCAGAAGGAACACCGGGGAGCTGTTTTTT,CASSFSRRNTGELFF
TRBV6-5,TRBJ1-5,few,14,NA,TGTGCCAGCAGTTACTCTTACCTGTATCAGCCCCAGCATTTT,CASSYSYLYQPQHF
TRBV5-1,TRBJ2-2,few,16,TRBD1,TGCGCCAGCAGCTTATTAGGGACAGGGTTCGCCGGGGAGCTGTTTTTT,CASSLLGTGFAGELFF
TRBV6-2/TRBV6-3,TRBJ2-3,once,13,TRBD2,TGTGCCAGCACCCCCCGGGAGGTGGCTACGCAGTATTTT,CASTPREVATQYF
TRBV7-9,TRBJ2-7,few,14,TRBD1,TGTGCCAGCAGCTTAGGGACAGGGGAACACGAGCAGTACTTC,CASSLGTGEHEQYF
TRBV25-1,TRBJ1-6,NA,15,NA,TGTGCCAGCAGTGAATACAGCGTCAGGGGATCACCCCTCCACTTT,CASSEYSVRGSPLHF
TRBV9,TRBJ2-3,many,15,TRBD2,TGTGCCAGCAGTAGCGGGAGGGCTAGCACAGATACGCAGTATTTT,CASSSGRASTDTQYF
TRBV7-6,TRBJ2-7,NA,15,NA,TGTGCCAGCAGTTTAGGCCCAGGGGCCTCCTACGAGCAGTACTTC,CASSLGPGASYEQYF
TRBV12-3/TRBV12-4,TRBJ1-5,NA,14,NA,TGTGCCAGCAGTCCACAGGGTACTGAGCAGCCCCAGCATTTT,CASSPQGTEQPQHF
TRBV7-2,TRBJ1-5,NA,14,TRBD1,TGTGCCAGCAGCTTACGACAGGGCCTTTCGCCCCAGCATTTT,CASSLRQGLSPQHF
TRBV10-3,TRBJ2-7,few,15,NA,TGTGCCATCAGTAACAAGACAGGAACGGTCCACGAGCAGTACTTC,CAISNKTGTVHEQYF
TRBV4-1,TRBJ2-1,few,17,TRBD2,TGCGCCAGCAGCCAAGCATCACTAGCGGGACTTTACAATGAGCAGTTCTTC,CASSQASLAGLYNEQFF
TRBV4-2,TRBJ2-5,many,14,TRBD1,TGTGCCAGCAGCCAAGGGGACAGGGAAGAGACCCAGTACTTC,CASSQGDREETQYF
TRBV15,TRBJ2-1,NA,16,TRBD2,TGTGCCACCAGCAGACTCACTAGCGGGGATTACAATGAGCAGTTCTTC,CATSRLTSGDYNEQFF
TRBV12-3/TRBV12-4,TRBJ1-2,many,14,NA,TGTGCCAGCAGTTTTCATCCTCCGGGGGATGGCTACACCTTC,CASSFHPPGDGYTF
TRBV27,TRBJ1-2,few,15,NA,TGTGCCAGCAGTTCACCCTTCGGAGGGAACTATGGCTACACCTTC,CASSSPFGGNYGYTF
TRBV28,TRBJ2-5,NA,15,NA,TGTGCCAGCATACCGAGCCAGGGAGGTACGAAGACCCAGTACTTC,CASIPSQGGTKTQYF
TRBV10-3,TRBJ2-3,NA,16,TRBD2,TGTGCCATCAGTACCCAGACTAGCGGGAGTACGGATACGCAGTATTTT,CAISTQTSGSTDTQYF
TRBV20-1,TRBJ1-4,few,14,NA,TGCAGTGCTAGAGGTGTAGGGTATAATGAAAAACTGTTTTTT,CSARGVGYNEKLFF
TRBV7-8,TRBJ1-1,few,13,NA,TGTGCCAGCAGCTTGCTGGCAGGGACCGTGGCTTTCTTT,CASSLLAGTVAFF
TRBV7-9,TRBJ2-1,few,15,NA,TGTGCCAGCACCCAAAGGGCAGGGAGGAAGGATGAGCAGTTCTTC,CASTQRAGRKDEQFF
TRBV2,TRBJ2-7,NA,18,NA,TGTGCCAGCAGTGAGGCAGGGTCAAACGATGCCCAAAACTACGAGCAGTACTTC,CASSEAGSNDAQNYEQYF
TRBV29-1,TRBJ2-7,many,13,TRBD2,TGCAGCGTTTCTCCGGGGGGGTCCTACGAGCAGTACTTC,CSVSPGGSYEQYF
TRBV20-1,TRBJ2-1,NA,16,TRBD2,TGCAGTGCTAGATCCCGAACTAGCGGGAGGTATAATGAGCAGTTCTTC,CSARSRTSGRYNEQFF
TRBV6-2/TRBV6-3,TRBJ2-7,few,15,TRBD1,TGTGCCAGCAGACCCCCCCACAGGGGGCTGGGTGAGCAGTACTTC,CASRPPHRGLGEQYF
TRBV7-6,TRBJ1-1,few,14,NA,TGTGCCAGCAGCTTAGGGCAGGAACTAACTGAAGCTTTCTTT,CASSLGQELTEAFF
TRBV20-1,TRBJ1-3,few,14,NA,TGCAGTGCTAGAGATCCCCAGGGCGGAAACACCATATATTTT,CSARDPQGGNTIYF
TRBV12-3/TRBV12-4,TRBJ1-2,many,14,NA,TGTGCCAGCAGGAGCCTCCGGGACGGTCTTGGCTACACCTTC,CASRSLRDGLGYTF
TRBV18,TRBJ2-7,few,15,NA,TGTGCCAGCTCACCACCGGGAAGGTTTGGAGGCGAGCAGTACTTC,CASSPPGRFGGEQYF
TRBV18,TRBJ1-5,NA,14,NA,TGTGCCAGCTCGCGGGAAACAGGGAATCAGCCCCAGCATTTT,CASSRETGNQPQHF
TRBV12-2,TRBJ1-4,NA,15,NA,TGTGCAAGTCGCTTTAGATCAGCAACTAATGAAAAACTGTTTTTT,CASRFRSATNEKLFF
TRBV21-1,TRBJ2-3,few,16,NA,TGTGCCAGCAGCAAGGTAGCGGGAGAAATCACAGATACGCAGTATTTT,CASSKVAGEITDTQYF
TRBV24-1,TRBJ2-1,NA,16,TRBD2,TGTGCCACCAGTGATTCCGCTAGCGGTCTAGGGAATGAGCAGTTCTTC,CATSDSASGLGNEQFF